Listed below are T cell receptor beta chains from one sample, sequenced in a study of regulatory T cells in long-lasting Graves disease. TCRdb re-derived calls from the multiplex PCR reads in MiXCR, one entry per CDR3 protein. The sample carries about 470,000 distinct CDR3 sequences, 20% to 25% recorded once. The sequences come from peripheral blood mononuclear cells (PBMCs), collected when the disease was refractory, from a patient treated with antithyroid drugs. The receptors were gathered from a female donor with Graves disease. The CDR3 runs from the conserved cysteine through the conserved F or W. A D gene is named only where the DNA matches it firmly. Size tells how often a clone was seen (once, few, many) or the class of an expanded clone, and some rows leave it out.

size: -
D: TRBD2
V: TRBV2
J: TRBJ2-2
DNA: TGTGCCAGCAGTGAGCGGGGACTAGCGGCCGGGGAGCTGTTTTTT
CDR3: CASSERGLAAGELFF

size: many
D: -
V: TRBV29-1
J: TRBJ1-1
DNA: TGCAGCGTGCAACAGGGCCCGAACACTGAAGCTTTCTTT
CDR3: CSVQQGPNTEAFF

size: -
D: -
V: TRBV7-9
J: TRBJ2-1
DNA: TGTGCCAGCCCCCTAGGGGGTGAGCAGTTCTTC
CDR3: CASPLGGEQFF

size: few
D: TRBD1
V: TRBV19
J: TRBJ1-5
DNA: TGTGCCAGTAGTATAGGCGGACAGGGCAATCAGCCCCAGCATTTT
CDR3: CASSIGGQGNQPQHF

size: few
D: TRBD1
V: TRBV19
J: TRBJ1-5
DNA: TGTGCCACCCAGACAGGGGGCAATCAGCCCCAGCATTTT
CDR3: CATQTGGNQPQHF

size: -
D: TRBD2
V: TRBV28
J: TRBJ2-3
DNA: TGTGCCAGCGGGGGACTAGCGGGAGAGTCGTCGGTTCAGTATTTT
CDR3: CASGGLAGESSVQYF

size: many
D: -
V: TRBV12-3/TRBV12-4
J: TRBJ1-5
DNA: TGTGCCAGCAGTTCTCTTCGAATTGGGGGGAGCAATCAGCCCCAGCATTTT
CDR3: CASSSLRIGGSNQPQHF

size: -
D: TRBD1
V: TRBV10-1
J: TRBJ2-7
DNA: TGCGCCAGCAGTGAGTCAGGGACAGGTGCCTACGGGCAGTACTTC
CDR3: CASSESGTGAYGQYF

size: -
D: TRBD2
V: TRBV7-2
J: TRBJ2-2
DNA: TGTGCCAGCAGCTTAGTAGCGGGGAGCGGCACCGGGGAGCTGTTTTTT
CDR3: CASSLVAGSGTGELFF

size: many
D: -
V: TRBV5-1
J: TRBJ1-1
DNA: TGCGCCAGCAGCCCCGACGTGAACACTGAAGCTTTCTTT
CDR3: CASSPDVNTEAFF

size: many
D: TRBD2
V: TRBV28
J: TRBJ2-2
DNA: TGTGCCAGCAGGGAAACTAGCGGGAGGCGCACCGGGGAGCTGTTTTTT
CDR3: CASRETSGRRTGELFF

size: few
D: TRBD1
V: TRBV29-1
J: TRBJ2-5
DNA: TGCAGCGTTGACGGCAGGGGGTATGAGACCCAGTACTTC
CDR3: CSVDGRGYETQYF

size: -
D: TRBD1
V: TRBV5-5
J: TRBJ2-3
DNA: TGCGCCAGCAGCTTGGGAGGACAGGGTAGCACAGATACGCAGTATTTT
CDR3: CASSLGGQGSTDTQYF

size: -
D: -
V: TRBV3-1
J: TRBJ2-3
DNA: TGTGCCAGCAGCCCACAGGGTGGGGATACGCAGTATTTT
CDR3: CASSPQGGDTQYF

size: -
D: -
V: TRBV20-1
J: TRBJ1-2
DNA: TGCAGTGCTATTCTCAGCGGGGACAACTCTAACTATGGCTACACCTTC
CDR3: CSAILSGDNSNYGYTF

size: -
D: TRBD1
V: TRBV28
J: TRBJ2-3
DNA: TGTGCCAGCAGTGCGGGACAGGGGTTGACAGATACGCAGTATTTT
CDR3: CASSAGQGLTDTQYF

size: many
D: -
V: TRBV30
J: TRBJ2-5
DNA: TGTGCCTGGAGTGTACTGGACCGAGTCGAAGAGACCCAGTACTTC
CDR3: CAWSVLDRVEETQYF

size: many
D: TRBD2
V: TRBV7-8
J: TRBJ2-5
DNA: TGTGCCAGCAGCTTAGCATTTACTAGCGGGAGTAGGGAAGAGACCCAGTACTTC
CDR3: CASSLAFTSGSREETQYF

size: many
D: TRBD1
V: TRBV12-3/TRBV12-4
J: TRBJ1-1
DNA: TGTGCCAGCAGAAACACAGGGGAGAACACTGAAGCTTTCTTT
CDR3: CASRNTGENTEAFF

size: -
D: TRBD1
V: TRBV11-1
J: TRBJ2-3
DNA: TGTGCCAGCAGCTGGGACCGCGACAGGGGGCTGACAGATACGCAGTATTTT
CDR3: CASSWDRDRGLTDTQYF

size: few
D: -
V: TRBV5-4
J: TRBJ2-2
DNA: TGTGCCAGCAGCTTGGCGCAGGGTGGTACCGGGGAGCTGTTTTTT
CDR3: CASSLAQGGTGELFF

size: -
D: TRBD2
V: TRBV29-1
J: TRBJ2-2
DNA: TGCAGCGTTGAATTTGCTAGCGGGAGTACCGGGGAGCTGTTTTTT
CDR3: CSVEFASGSTGELFF

size: many
D: -
V: TRBV6-1
J: TRBJ1-2
DNA: TGTGCCAGCAGGGCCGGACAGTATGGCTACACCTTC
CDR3: CASRAGQYGYTF

size: many
D: TRBD1
V: TRBV5-1
J: TRBJ2-7
DNA: TGCGCCAGCAGCTGGGACAGGGGGGCCTACGAGCAGTACTTC
CDR3: CASSWDRGAYEQYF

size: many
D: -
V: TRBV27
J: TRBJ1-6
DNA: TGTGCCAGCAGTTCTACCCGGGGCAGAGAGGATTCACCCCTCCACTTT
CDR3: CASSSTRGREDSPLHF